Listed here are 30 T cell receptor beta chains from one sample, sequenced in a study of T cells in Graves' hyperthyroidism and ophthalmopathy. RNA transcripts provided the source from which TCR beta CDR3 regions were amplified. TCR CDR3 regions were first amplified by RT-PCR with HTBI primers. TCRdb recomputed calls from the multiplex PCR reads with MiXCR, one row per CDR3 protein. The sample contains 400,000 or so distinct CDR3 sequences, about 16% of which appear only once. Sequencing used blood. The source of these receptors is a woman aged 55-70 years with Graves' ophthalmopathy.

In this sample, this clonotype turned up many times. The chain couples TRBV5-1 to TRBJ2-7; 11 nucleotides agree with TRBD2. Per germline, CDR1 SGHRS and CDR2 YFSETQ. CDR3 size: 15 residues. Losses at the gene ends were 4 bases for V and 6 bases for J; bases not matched to a gene: 9. The DNA for the CDR3 is TGCGCCAGCAGCGGATTAGCGGGAGGGCCTGGCGAGCAGTACTTC. Amino acids: CASSGLAGGPGEQYF.

CDR3 region: CASSYSGARSYEQYF. In DNA form, the CDR3 reads TGTGCCAGCAGTTACTCCGGGGCACGTTCCTACGAGCAGTACTTC. The chain has TRBV6-5 and TRBJ2-7; D could derive from TRBD1 or TRBD2 (5 bases each). Germline-derived CDR1 and CDR2 are MNHEY and SVGAGI. This CDR3 is 15 amino acids long. The germline V and J ends were trimmed by 0 bases and 1 base, with 10 bases remaining between them.

This clonotype was seen ten or more times. The chain has TRBV18 and TRBJ2-5, with D hard to call. Deletions cut 0 bases from V and 9 bases from J, with 20 bases between. The CDR3 has 16 amino acids. CDR1 and CDR2 from the germline V gene are KGHSH and LQKENI. CDR3 DNA: TGTGCCAGCTCACCACCGATGCCAGATCCATCTGGGGCCCAGTACTTC. Protein product: CASSPPMPDPSGAQYF.

This clonotype was found a few times. V and J are TRBV4-1 and TRBJ2-4; 7 nucleotides line up with TRBD1. The trim removed 2 bases at V and 8 bases at J, leaving 9 bases unmatched. Per the germline V gene, CDR1 is MGHRA and CDR2 is YSYEKL. CDR3 size: 15 residues. The CDR3 nucleotides read TGCGCCAGCAGCCAACCGGACAGGTCTGATCACATTCAGTACTTC. Translated: CASSQPDRSDHIQYF.

This clonotype occurred a few times. The chain has TRBV28 and TRBJ2-7; maybe TRBD1 (6 bases). Germline assignment: CDR1 MDHEN and CDR2 SYDVKM. The CDR3 is 14 amino acids. Deletions cut 6 bases from V and 0 bases from J, with 12 bases between. The CDR3 DNA is TGTGCCAGCAGCCGAACAGGGCTCTCCTACGAGCAGTACTTC. Translation: CASSRTGLSYEQYF.

The rearrangement links TRBV28 to TRBJ2-3, with a possible D match to TRBD1 (5 bases). V lost 6 bases, J lost 3 bases, and 16 bases lay in between. CDR1 MDHEN and CDR2 SYDVKM come from the germline V gene. The CDR3 totals 15 residues. CDR3 amino acids: CASRSFGAATDTQYF. CDR3 DNA sequence: TGTGCCAGCAGATCGTTTGGGGCAGCTACAGATACGCAGTATTTT.

As regards this clonotype: This clone may be a read error of a much larger clone one base away. This chain connects TRBV14 to TRBJ2-5, with 7 nucleotides matching TRBD2. The better agreement between TRBJ2-1 and the DNA end casts doubt on the J call. Germline CDR1 and CDR2: SGHDN and FVKESK. CDR3 length equals 17 residues. The CDR3 DNA sequence: TGTGCCAGCAGCCAAGGCGGGAGATGGTGGGTTCAAGAGACCCAGTTCTTC. Translating it yields CASSQGGRWWVQETQFF.

Many counts were recorded for this clonotype. The rearrangement uses TRBV7-3 and TRBJ2-5, with 12 bases aligning to TRBD2. The CDR3 has 17 amino acids. V trimming: 5 bases; J trimming: 4 bases; junction bases outside the gene matches: 11. Germline CDR1 and CDR2: SGHTA and FQGTGA. CDR3 nucleotides: TGTGCCAGCAGCCCAACACCACTAGCGGGAGGTCTAGAGACCCAGTACTTC. Translation: CASSPTPLAGGLETQYF.

This clonotype showed up many times. The rearrangement links TRBV15 to TRBJ2-1, with 7 bases lining up with TRBD2. This CDR3 has 16 residues. Germline V gives CDR1 LNHNV, CDR2 YYDKDF (reference sequence). The junction had 8 bases not matched to a gene; V was cut back by 3 bases and J by 3 bases. This CDR3 reads CATSRAPGGLYNEQFF. The DNA for the CDR3 is TGTGCCACCAGCAGGGCCCCGGGAGGACTCTACAATGAGCAGTTCTTC.

This clonotype showed up many times. CDR3 DNA sequence: TGCAGTGCTAGAGAAGCGCGGATCCAAGAGACCCAGTACTTC. This gives the protein CSAREARIQETQYF. The rearrangement joins TRBV20-1 to TRBJ2-5; D uncertain. Per the germline V gene, CDR1 is DFQATT and CDR2 is SNEGSKA (reference sequence). V was shortened by 0 bases and J by 1 base, with 9 bases between the two germline ends. The CDR3 consists of 14 residues.

This clonotype was picked up many times. For the CDR3, the DNA is TGCAGTGCTAGAGCCAGGGTGGGGCAGTACTTC. Residues: CSARARVGQYF. The rearrangement uses TRBV20-1 and TRBJ2-7, with a tentative D call TRBD1 (5 bases). CDR1 and CDR2 from the germline V gene are DFQATT and SNEGSKA (reference sequence). Trimming removed 1 base at V and 9 bases at J, with 10 bases between. CDR3 length: 11 residues.

This clonotype was seen many times. The rearrangement links TRBV7-2 to TRBJ2-3; 9 bases fit TRBD2. This CDR3 is 16 amino acids long. Germline CDR1 and CDR2: SGHTA and FQGNSA. The V and J ends lost 2 bases and 2 bases, in that order; junction bases with no gene match: 5. The CDR3 spells CASSLRASGVTDTQYF. Here the CDR3 DNA reads TGTGCCAGCAGCTTAAGGGCTAGCGGGGTCACAGATACGCAGTATTTT.

This clonotype came up a few times. The genes are TRBV7-9 and TRBJ1-2; TRBD1 agrees at 11 bases. The junction had 3 bases not matched to a gene; V was cut back by 3 bases and J by 6 bases. CDR1 SEHNR and CDR2 FQNEAQ come from the germline V gene (reference sequence). The CDR3 consists of 14 residues. The CDR3 loop reads CASSLDRGLNGYTF. The CDR3 DNA sequence: TGTGCCAGCAGCTTGGACAGGGGGCTTAATGGCTACACCTTC.

This clonotype was detected only a few times. The genes are TRBV27 and TRBJ1-5; no definite D call. The CDR3 length is 13 residues. The V end was cut by 5 bases, the J end by 5 bases, with 10 bases between. The germline V gene encodes CDR1 MNHEY and CDR2 SMNVEV (reference sequence). The CDR3 reads CASSDTKYQPQHF. The CDR3 DNA reads TGTGCCAGCAGTGATACGAAATATCAGCCCCAGCATTTT.

The rearrangement joins TRBV7-6 to TRBJ2-1; 8 nucleotides align to TRBD1. Germline trimming cut 0 bases from V and 8 bases from J; bases unmatched to any gene: 9. Germline CDR1 and CDR2: SGHVS and FNYEAQ. CDR3 length equals 16 residues. CDR3: CASSLAPAGGADEQFF. The CDR3 region has the DNA TGTGCCAGCAGCTTAGCGCCGGCAGGGGGCGCGGATGAGCAGTTCTTC.

This clonotype was recorded a few times. The chain couples TRBV5-1 to TRBJ2-3; 9 nucleotides match TRBD1. CDR1 is SGHRS, CDR2 YFSETQ, per germline. This CDR3 comprises 17 residues. V was clipped by 4 bases and J by 0 bases; unmatched bases: 9. The CDR3 coding sequence is TGCGCCAGCAGCGGGGGACAGGGTCCCCCTAGCACAGATACGCAGTATTTT. This sequence encodes CASSGGQGPPSTDTQYF.

This clonotype was seen repeatedly, ten times or more. The chain combines TRBV5-1 with TRBJ2-1; D might be TRBD1 or TRBD2, each matching 5 bases. The CDR3 has 13 amino acids. V lost 2 bases and J 13 bases, leaving 16 bases between the germline ends. Germline V gene data show CDR1 as SGHRS and CDR2 as YFSETQ. CDR3 amino acids: CASSFNRDVLQFF. The CDR3 DNA sequence: TGCGCCAGCAGCTTTAATCGGGACGTGCTTCAGTTCTTC.

This clonotype turned up a few times. This chain links TRBV12-3 or TRBV12-4 with TRBJ1-2; D is undetermined. The V and J ends lost 5 bases and 3 bases respectively, with 10 bases between them. The CDR3 sequence is 13 residues long. DNA of the CDR3: TGTGCCAGCAGTCAGGACGGCTACTATGGCTACACCTTC. Its translation is CASSQDGYYGYTF.

In this sample, this clonotype turned up many times. J is TRBJ2-7 and V is TRBV2; D is perhaps TRBD2 (6 bases). The CDR3 length is 13 residues. CDR1 and CDR2 (germline): SNHLY, FYNNEI. The V end was cut by 6 bases, the J end by 5 bases, with 14 bases between. The CDR3 DNA is TGTGCCAGCAGCGGGGGAGGTTCCCACGAGCAGTACTTC. Its translation: CASSGGGSHEQYF.

This clonotype occurred a few times. The V call is TRBV5-6, the J call TRBJ2-3, with a possible D match to TRBD2 (5 bases). This CDR3 comprises 12 residues. V was pared by 6 bases and J by 2 bases, with 7 bases between. Germline V CDR1 and CDR2: SGHDT, YYEEEE. The chain's CDR3 is CASIRDTDTQYF. The CDR3 nucleotides read TGTGCCAGCATTCGGGACACAGATACGCAGTATTTT.

This clonotype was counted ten times or more. The chain is built from TRBV5-1 and TRBJ2-1; 10 bases are a match to TRBD2. This CDR3 contains 17 residues. V lost 4 bases and J lost 6; bases outside the gene matches: 13. Germline CDR1 SGHRS, CDR2 YFSETQ. CDR3 nucleotides: TGCGCCAGCAGCCCAGTTGAGGCTCCTAGCGGGAGCAATGAGCAGTTCTTC. The encoded protein is CASSPVEAPSGSNEQFF.

This clonotype came up many times. This chain connects TRBV7-9 to TRBJ1-1, with D uncertain. Germline-derived CDR1 and CDR2 are SEHNR and FQNEAQ (reference sequence). V lost 4 bases and J lost 6, with 6 bases in between. This CDR3 is built from 11 residues. Written as DNA, the CDR3 is TGTGCCAGCAGCTACCAAGCTGAAGCTTTCTTT. It specifies CASSYQAEAFF.

This chain links TRBV20-1 with TRBJ2-3, with D unresolved. The CDR3 has 12 amino acids. Germline assignment: CDR1 DFQATT and CDR2 SNEGSKA (reference sequence). V shed 6 bases and J shed 0 bases, with 7 bases lying between them. The CDR3 bases are TGCAGTGCCCCGACTAGCACAGATACGCAGTATTTT. Translating gives CSAPTSTDTQYF.

This clonotype was seen a handful of times. This chain joins TRBV9 and TRBJ2-2; D gene uncertain. The CDR3 is 15 residues long. Germline CDR1 SGDLS, CDR2 YYNGEE. The V end was cut by 0 bases, the J end by 4 bases, with 10 bases between. The CDR3 protein is CASSVGRLPTGELFF. CDR3 DNA sequence: TGTGCCAGCAGCGTAGGAAGGCTACCCACCGGGGAGCTGTTTTTT.

This clonotype was recorded many times. This chain joins TRBV28 and TRBJ2-2, with D uncertain. In germline, CDR1 is MDHEN, CDR2 SYDVKM. The length of the CDR3 is 12 residues. V was shortened by 2 bases and J by 7 bases, with 5 bases between the two germline ends. The CDR3 DNA is TGTGCCAGCAGTTTAATCCGCGGGGAGCTGTTTTTT. It yields the protein CASSLIRGELFF.

The chain couples TRBV5-1 to TRBJ1-5, with 7 bases that match TRBD1. J gave up 4 bases and V 0 bases, and 4 bases lay outside the gene matches. Germline CDR1 is SGHRS and CDR2 is YFSETQ. The CDR3 covers 15 residues. The CDR3 reads CASSLGAGGNQPQHF. In DNA, the CDR3 is TGCGCCAGCAGCTTGGGGGCAGGGGGTAATCAGCCCCAGCATTTT.

Points on this clonotype: A read error may be the cause here, since a much bigger clone is one base away. This chain uses TRBV28 with TRBJ2-7, with 12 nucleotides matching TRBD2. The CDR3 is 17 residues long. V was pared by 5 bases and J by 6 bases, with 14 bases of the junction left unmatched. Per germline, CDR1 MDHEN and CDR2 SYDVKM. The CDR3 loop reads CASSVASGRDGLLEQYF. CDR3 nucleotide sequence: TGTGCCAGCAGTGTCGCTAGCGGGAGGGACGGTCTTCTCGAGCAGTACTTC. The complete variable domain, with remaining parts taken from reference TRBV28 and TRBJ2-7, reads DVKVTQSSRYLVKRTGEKVFLECVQDMDHENMFWYRQDPGLGLRLIYFSYDVKMKEKGDIPEGYSVSREKKERFSLILESASTNQTSMYLCASSVASGRDGLLEQYFGPGTRLTVT.

This chain links TRBV19 with TRBJ2-1; D remains ambiguous. This CDR3 region has 16 residues. Trimming left V 6 bases short and J 1 base short, with 16 bases between. Germline V lookup: CDR1 LNHDA, CDR2 SQIVND (reference sequence). In DNA form, the CDR3 reads TGTGCCAGTAGAGATCCCCGGCGCCGTTCCTACAATGAGCAGTTCTTC. This translates into CASRDPRRRSYNEQFF.

This clonotype turned up a few times. This chain's CDR3 is CSATPEVAQYF. The CDR3 DNA reads as TGCAGTGCTACACCCGAGGTGGCCCAGTACTTC. J is TRBJ2-5 and V is TRBV20-1; D is ambiguous. Trimming cost V 4 bases and J 9 bases, with 12 bases left between them. The germline CDR1 and CDR2 sequences are DFQATT and SNEGSKA (reference sequence). There are 11 residues in the CDR3.

This clonotype was seen more than once but under ten times. The chain joins TRBV12-5 to TRBJ2-5, with TRBD2 matching over 7 bases. The junction had 22 bases not matched to a gene; V was cut back by 2 bases and J by 1 base. CDR1 and CDR2 (germline): LGHNT, FRNRAP. The CDR3 runs to 21 residues. The CDR3 DNA sequence: TGTGCTAGTGGTTTGTCACCGGACGTGCGGGAGTTTGCCCCCCGCCAAGAGACCCAGTACTTC. It yields the protein CASGLSPDVREFAPRQETQYF.